The clone carrying this T cell receptor (beta chain) was counted at least ten times. V lost 6 bases, J lost 1 base, and 6 bases stayed unmatched. The CDR3 covers 14 residues. From germline, CDR1 is SQVTM and CDR2 ANQGSEA. TCRdb called the RACE reads again in MiXCR, with one record for every CDR3 protein. This sample yields about 380,000 distinct CDR3 sequences, of which roughly 4.6% are seen a single time; 2.5% to 3% belongs to the top ten. The sample comes from a study of human T cells and chemical hapten exposure. Time point here: pre-sensitization, week 0. The treatment denotes: therapeutic diphenylcyclopropenone sensitization with weekly scalp DPC.

The genes are TRBV29-1 and TRBJ1-1, with TRBD1 matching 9 bases. Sequenced material: whole blood, taken in connection with sensitization to the hapten diphenylcyclopropenone (DPC). This receptor was taken from a woman between 45 and 60 years old with alopecia areata. Some clones in this sample may be carry-over from other donors' samples. The CDR3 here is CSVTGGLGNTEAFF. The CDR3 coding sequence is TGCAGCGTGACAGGGGGTCTGGGGAACACTGAAGCTTTCTTT.